The source of this T cell receptor (beta chain) is a study of Japanese encephalitis immunity and Zika vaccine responses. Study results and limitations: Each participant's samples clustered together, with no shared TCRs suggested.

TCRdb processed the 5' RACE reads anew with MiXCR; each CDR3 protein has one entry. Among 1,500 to 2,000 distinct CDR3 sequences listed, 5% to 5.5% were seen once. V was clipped by 5 bases and J by 6 bases, with 23 bases between them. This CDR3 contains 16 residues. Germline V CDR1 and CDR2: MNHEY, SVGEGT. In this sample, this clonotype is medium-sized. Peptide pools at about 0.9 ug/mL each stimulated CFSE-labeled PBMCs over a roughly 6-day culture. Unfixed live CD56-CD19-CD16-CD3+CD4+ CFSE-low cells were sorted as proliferating CD4 T cells. The chain recombines TRBV6-2 or TRBV6-3 with TRBJ2-7; maybe TRBD1 (5 bases). The sequence was obtained from an adult woman who received an inactivated Zika virus vaccine. Sample: antigen-activated CD4+ T cells from blood, cultured, taken during a Zika inactivated vaccine study. The CDR3 protein is CASSAVPDTRFGEQYF. CDR3 bases: TGTGCCAGCAGTGCGGTACCGGACACCCGTTTCGGCGAGCAGTACTTC.